This TCR beta chain was sequenced in a study of regulatory T cells in long-lasting Graves disease. With iRepertoire HTBI primers and Arm-PCR of CDR3 regions, TCR beta libraries were built. TCRdb reanalysed the multiplex PCR reads using MiXCR and keeps one entry per CDR3 protein. Among roughly 420,000 distinct CDR3 sequences, approximately 14% were seen once, and the ten largest hold under 20%. As for time point: newly diagnosed GD, antithyroid drugs for less than 3 months. TCR sequences were obtained from RNA taken from PBMCs. Patients with Graves' disease were diagnosed by American Thyroid Association guidelines. The V gene's germline CDR1 is SGHRS and CDR2 YFSETQ. CDR3 length equals 17 residues. Germline trimming cut 0 bases from V and 0 bases from J; bases unmatched to any gene: 6. This sample also belongs to another study, concerning T cells in Graves' hyperthyroidism and ophthalmopathy.

This sequence originates from a woman between 45 and 60 years old with Graves disease. This sample comprised peripheral blood mononuclear cells (PBMCs), obtained at new diagnosis, from a patient treated with antithyroid drugs. V gene TRBV5-1 combines with J gene TRBJ2-7, with 10 bases aligning to TRBD1. The CDR3 nucleotides read TGCGCCAGCAGCTTGGGGCCGACAGGGGGCAACTCCTACGAGCAGTACTTC. Translation gives CASSLGPTGGNSYEQYF.